A selection of T cell receptor beta chains follows, all from one sample in a study of blood T cell repertoires in COVID-19. Assay used: immunoSEQ multiplex PCR; TCRdb lists only in-frame clones, some missing. The table includes 150,000 to 200,000 clones, roughly 83% detected once. The sequenced sample consisted of PBMCs or T cells enriched from blood (not recorded which). Source of these receptors: a man aged 65 to 79 who had been exposed to COVID-19. Both conserved end residues are part of each CDR3. The D gene is left open where the match is weak. Clone sizes are given selectively: once, few, many, or a class where the clone is expanded.

j_call clone_size v_call d_call cdr3_nt cdr3_aa
TRBJ2-2 once TRBV11-3 . TGTGCCAGCAGCTTATCCAGAGGTACCGGGGAGCTGTTTTTT CASSLSRGTGELFF
TRBJ2-3 . TRBV7-8 TRBD2 TGTGCCAGCAGCCGAGGACTAGCGGGAATAGATACGCAGTATTTT CASSRGLAGIDTQYF
TRBJ1-2 once TRBV2 . TGTGCCACCAAGTGGGGGCTTGATGGCTACACCTTC CATKWGLDGYTF
TRBJ2-7 . TRBV6-1 . TGTGCCAGCAGTGAAAACTACCTCTACGAGCAGTACTTC CASSENYLYEQYF
TRBJ1-1 few TRBV7-2 TRBD1 TGTGCCAGCAGCTTTATGACAGGGAAGTACACTGAAGCTTTCTTT CASSFMTGKYTEAFF
TRBJ1-6 . TRBV12-3/TRBV12-4 . TGTGCCAGCAGTTTCTTTTCGACTTCCCTCCACTTT CASSFFSTSLHF
TRBJ2-1 many TRBV5-4 TRBD1 TGTGCCAGCAGCACATGGACAGGGGACAATGAGCAGTTCTTC CASSTWTGDNEQFF
TRBJ1-2 few TRBV27 TRBD1 TGTGCCAGCAGTCCACACAGGGGGCGCGCTCCTGGCTACACCTTC CASSPHRGRAPGYTF
TRBJ1-6 . TRBV7-6 TRBD1 TGTGCCAGCAGCACCGGACAGGGGGGGTCACCCCTCCACTTT CASSTGQGGSPLHF
TRBJ2-3 . TRBV7-9 . TGTGCCAGCAGCGCCTCAGGGGTTGCGGATACGCAGTATTTT CASSASGVADTQYF
TRBJ2-2 few TRBV27 . TGTGCCAGCAGTTTAGGGGCGGGGCCCCCCGGGGAGCTGTTTTTT CASSLGAGPPGELFF
TRBJ1-5 few TRBV5-1 . TGCGCCAGCAGCCTAACGAGTTCTGGTCAGCCCCAGCATTTT CASSLTSSGQPQHF
TRBJ1-2 few TRBV28 TRBD1 TGTGCCAGCAGGGGAGAGGGACAGGGGGACTATGGCTACACCTTC CASRGEGQGDYGYTF
TRBJ2-7 once TRBV7-6 TRBD2 TGTGCCAGCAGTCCTGGTTTGGCTAGCGGGAGCGTTCCCTACGAGCAGTACTTC CASSPGLASGSVPYEQYF
TRBJ2-1 . TRBV7-2 TRBD2 TGTGCCAGCGCGGGGGTATCGAATGAGCAGTTCTTC CASAGVSNEQFF
TRBJ2-5 few TRBV12-3/TRBV12-4 . TGTGCCAGCAGTTCTGCGTTAGAGACCCAGTACTTC CASSSALETQYF
TRBJ2-1 . TRBV7-6 . TGTGCCAGCAGCTTAGAGGGGGGGCCTTACAATGAGCAGTTCTTC CASSLEGGPYNEQFF
TRBJ2-3 . TRBV7-2 TRBD1 TGTGCCAGCAGCTTAGCTCTGGACAGGGGCACAGATACGCAGTATTTT CASSLALDRGTDTQYF
TRBJ2-5 . TRBV7-2 TRBD1 TGTGCCAGCAGCACTAGACAGGGCGGGCAGACCCAGTACTTC CASSTRQGGQTQYF
TRBJ2-6 . TRBV30 . TGTGCCTGGGGGCGATCTGGGGCCAACGTCCTGACTTTC CAWGRSGANVLTF
TRBJ1-1 . TRBV29-1 . TGCAGCGTTGGGGGGCCTAACTCAAGCCCTGAAGCTTTCTTT CSVGGPNSSPEAFF
TRBJ2-7 . TRBV15 TRBD2 TGTGCCACCAGCCCTAGCGGGAGCTCCTACGAGCAGTACTTC CATSPSGSSYEQYF
TRBJ1-2 . TRBV28 . TGTGCCAGCAGGGGCTTAACCGCAGGGGGCTACACCTTC CASRGLTAGGYTF
TRBJ1-2 few TRBV28 TRBD1 TGTGCCAGCAGTTTCTTGGACAGGAACTATGGCTACACCTTC CASSFLDRNYGYTF
TRBJ1-2 . TRBV3-1/TRBV3-2 TRBD1 TGTGCCAGCAGCCAGGACCAGGGGGCGAGTGGCTACACCTTC CASSQDQGASGYTF
TRBJ1-5 . TRBV18 . TGTGCCAGCTCACCAGCTCAGGGTGAGGATCAGCCCCAGCATTTT CASSPAQGEDQPQHF
TRBJ2-5 few TRBV7-2 TRBD1 TGTGCCAGCAGCTTAGCGCGACAGGGGTCCCAAGAGACCCAGTACTTC CASSLARQGSQETQYF
TRBJ2-1 . TRBV5-4 . TGTGCCAGCAGCCTTGACGGGAGCTCCTACAATGAGCAGTTCTTC CASSLDGSSYNEQFF
TRBJ2-7 . TRBV27 TRBD2 TGTGCCAGCAGCTCCCGAGGACTAGCGGCCTCCTACGAGCAGTACTTC CASSSRGLAASYEQYF
TRBJ2-3 . TRBV6-5 TRBD2 TGTGCCAGCAGTTACAGCGGGGGGCAGGGAGATACGCAGTATTTT CASSYSGGQGDTQYF
TRBJ1-3 . TRBV4-2 . TGTGCCAGCAGCCTGTCTAGTGGGGCGGCTGCTGGAAACACCATATATTTT CASSLSSGAAAGNTIYF
TRBJ2-3 . TRBV2 . TGTGCCAGTATTATCACAGATACGCAGTATTTT CASIITDTQYF
TRBJ1-1 few TRBV7-9 TRBD1 TGTGCCAGCAGGCGAGACAGGGGGCGCTTGAACACTGAAGCTTTCTTT CASRRDRGRLNTEAFF
TRBJ1-1 . TRBV19 . TGTGCCAGTAGTCCACTCGCAGGCGGGTTGGCTTTCTTT CASSPLAGGLAFF
TRBJ1-1 few TRBV9 TRBD1 TGTGCCAGCAGCCCCGGGGACAGTGAAGCTTTCTTT CASSPGDSEAFF
TRBJ1-6 . TRBV5-4 . TGTGCCAGCAGCTTGCAAGCTTCGGCGGGGTCCTATAATTCACCCCTCCACTTT CASSLQASAGSYNSPLHF
TRBJ1-4 . TRBV7-6 . TGTGCCAGCAGCCCCCTCGGGGGAGCGGGATCTAATGAAAAACTGTTTTTT CASSPLGGAGSNEKLFF
TRBJ2-5 . TRBV28 TRBD1 TGTGCCAGCAGTTTTAATAGGGGGCTACCGCAAACCCAAGAGACCCAGTACTTC CASSFNRGLPQTQETQYF
TRBJ2-1 . TRBV24-1 . TGTGCCACCAGTGATGGCCTCGCCTCCTACAATGAGCAGTTCTTC CATSDGLASYNEQFF
TRBJ1-2 once TRBV28 TRBD1 TGTGCCAGCAGTTGGGACAGGGGAGTTAGCTATGGCTACACCTTC CASSWDRGVSYGYTF
TRBJ2-3 . TRBV11-2 TRBD2 TGTGCCAGCAGCTTAGCGGTTCGGGAGGGGCAGTATTTT CASSLAVREGQYF
TRBJ2-5 . TRBV27 . TGTGCCAGCAGTTTAGTTTTTTCGGTGGGAGTTCAGGAGACCCAGTACTTC CASSLVFSVGVQETQYF
TRBJ2-7 once TRBV9 TRBD1 TGTGCCAGCAGCCCCGGCACAGGGGCGAGACTCTACGAGCAGTACTTC CASSPGTGARLYEQYF
TRBJ2-1 once TRBV9 TRBD1 TGTGCCAGCCTTTCTTCCCCAGCAGGGGGCTACAATGAGCAGTTCTTC CASLSSPAGGYNEQFF
TRBJ1-2 . TRBV6-7 TRBD1 TGTGCCAGCAGTTACTCGATGGTTGTGGACAGGGGCCCCTATGGCTACACCTTC CASSYSMVVDRGPYGYTF
TRBJ2-4 . TRBV3-1/TRBV3-2 . TGTGCCAGCAGCCAAGGGGGAGGCATTCAGTACTTC CASSQGGGIQYF
TRBJ1-1 . TRBV18 . TGTGCCAGCTCACCGCTCCCCCCGAGGGCCACTGAAGCTTTCTTT CASSPLPPRATEAFF
TRBJ1-4 . TRBV6-6 . TGTGCCAGCAGTTACTCGACGGGTCAGACCGGGAAACTGTTTTTT CASSYSTGQTGKLFF